This entry lists 14 T cell receptor beta chains sequenced from one sample in a study of T-cell reconstitution after alpha-beta-depleted transplantation in children listed by TCRdb under 2016. The library relied on PCR. These reads were obtained on an Illumina HiSeq 2500. TCR libraries were prepared with molecular barcoding, using unique molecular identifiers to normalize TCRbeta repertoire quantification. TCRdb reran the public reads through fastp at Q25 and MiXCR, keeping productive beta chains. Rows are combined by CDR3 protein, so each entry shows the most common genes and DNA. Recorded for this sample are around 580,000 distinct CDR3 sequences; 23% of them occurred a single time. The top ten clonotypes cover about 14% of the sample. The treatment or condition label, as the study defines it: allogeneic hematopoietic cell transplantation with graft depleted of TCRalphabeta T cells and CD19 B cells.

The sequencing here drew on PBMCs, mostly from graft donor cells, taken 360 days after TCRalphabeta/CD19-depleted stem cell transplant. These TCRs come from a boy in the first two years of life who had a stem cell transplant for acute myeloid leukemia, so the T cells may come from the graft donor.

This clonotype was picked up a small number of times. CDR3 region: CASSPLATRAADTQYF. The CDR3 DNA follows: TGTGCCAGCAGCCCTCTAGCGACTAGGGCAGCAGATACGCAGTATTTT. This chain links TRBV7-3 with TRBJ2-3; a weak D match, TRBD2 (6 bases). V was clipped by 5 bases and J by 4 bases, with 19 bases between them. Germline V lookup: CDR1 SGHTA, CDR2 FQGTGA. The CDR3 runs 16 residues.

This clonotype was observed a few times. This chain uses TRBV12-3 or TRBV12-4 with TRBJ1-5; D is unresolved. The CDR3 runs 17 residues. V lost 6 bases and J 2 bases, leaving 20 bases between the germline ends. The CDR3 nucleotides read TGTGCCAGCAGGTCGGGCCTCGGGTTGAGTGGCAATCAGCCCCAGCATTTT. Its protein is CASRSGLGLSGNQPQHF.

V usage is TRBV29-1 and J usage is TRBJ2-3; D perhaps matches TRBD2 (5 bases). CDR1 SQVTM and CDR2 ANQGSEA come from the germline V gene. This CDR3 region has 11 residues. V was trimmed by 6 bases and J by 6 bases, leaving 10 bases between them. CDR3: CSVPTSDTQYF. The CDR3 DNA is TGCAGCGTCCCTACTAGTGATACGCAGTATTTT.

The J gene is TRBJ2-5, the V gene TRBV24-1; D call uncertain. Looked up from germline, CDR1 is KGHDR and CDR2 is SFDVKD. Trimming stripped 0 bases from V and 1 base from J, with 11 bases between. This CDR3 region has 16 residues. The CDR3 DNA follows: TGTGCCACCAGTGATTTGGGGCCTGGGGTCCAAGAGACCCAGTACTTC. This translates into CATSDLGPGVQETQYF.

The rearrangement joins TRBV4-3 to TRBJ2-1, with D tentatively TRBD2 (6 bases). The CDR3 contains 15 residues. From germline, CDR1 is LGHNA and CDR2 YSLEER. Between the trimmed V and J ends, which lost 2 bases and 5 bases, there was a span of 13 bases. DNA of the CDR3: TGCGCCAGCAGCCAAATAGGGAGGTTGGACAATGAGCAGTTCTTC. Amino acid sequence: CASSQIGRLDNEQFF.

This clonotype was found many times. J is TRBJ2-3 and V is TRBV7-2; TRBD2 matches 10 bases. The CDR3 runs 17 residues. Losses at the gene ends were 1 base for V and 5 bases for J; bases not matched to a gene: 9. Germline CDR1 is SGHTA and CDR2 is FQGNSA. Here the CDR3 DNA reads TGTGCCAGCAGCTTAGGGCTGACTAGCGGGCAGGTAGATACGCAGTATTTT. Translating gives CASSLGLTSGQVDTQYF.

This clonotype appeared a few times. The chain has TRBV5-1 and TRBJ2-1, with 12 bases aligning to TRBD1. After removal of 2 bases from V and 10 bases from J, the junction contained 7 bases not matched to a gene. This CDR3 comprises 15 residues. Germline CDR1 is SGHRS and CDR2 is YFSETQ. The CDR3 loop is CASSFPGQGADEQFF. Written as DNA, the CDR3 is TGCGCCAGCAGCTTCCCGGGACAGGGGGCTGACGAGCAGTTCTTC.

This clonotype has more than one count but fewer than ten. The gene calls are TRBV28 and TRBJ2-3; 8 positions match TRBD2. Trimming took 5 bases from V and 2 from J; bases not matched to a gene: 3. Germline CDR1 MDHEN, CDR2 SYDVKM. There are 14 residues in the CDR3. CDR3 loop: CASSGAGDTDTQYF. The CDR3 DNA is TGTGCCAGCAGTGGAGCGGGGGACACAGATACGCAGTATTTT.

The V gene is TRBV7-2, the J gene TRBJ2-3, with TRBD1 as a possible D gene (5 bases). Between the trimmed V and J ends, which lost 5 bases and 3 bases, there was a span of 15 bases. The CDR3 spans 15 residues. Germline V gene lookup returns CDR1 SGHTA and CDR2 FQGNSA. CDR3 bases: TGTGCCAGCAGCCCACGTGGACAAGGGACAGATACGCAGTATTTT. Encoded protein: CASSPRGQGTDTQYF.

This clonotype came up a few times. The chain carries TRBV12-3 or TRBV12-4 and TRBJ2-1; 11 positions agree with TRBD1. This CDR3 has 15 amino acids. After removal of 6 bases from V and 8 bases from J, the junction contained 9 bases not matched to a gene. CDR3 nucleotide sequence: TGTGCCAGCAGGGGGGACAGGGGGTCATCGGATGAGCAGTTCTTC. Amino acids: CASRGDRGSSDEQFF.

V gene TRBV28 combines with J gene TRBJ2-3, with TRBD2 matching 8 bases. CDR3 length: 15 residues. V lost 5 bases to trimming and J lost 6 bases; unmatched junction nucleotides: 10. In germline, CDR1 is MDHEN, CDR2 SYDVKM. In DNA form, the CDR3 reads TGTGCCAGCAGTCCCCCGATAGCGGGGCGGGATACGCAGTATTTT. It codes for CASSPPIAGRDTQYF. The whole variable domain, remainder taken from reference TRBV28 and TRBJ2-3, is DVKVTQSSRYLVKRTGEKVFLECVQDMDHENMFWYRQDPGLGLRLIYFSYDVKMKEKGDIPEGYSVSREKKERFSLILESASTNQTSMYLCASSPPIAGRDTQYFGPGTRLTVL.

As to this clonotype: The junction shows a germline mismatch at one end, possibly a read error. The gene calls are TRBV10-1 and TRBJ1-2; D remains ambiguous. Germline CDR1 reads WNHNN; CDR2 reads SYGVQD (reference sequence). The CDR3 sequence is 16 residues long. The CDR3 DNA is TGCGCCAGCAGTGACCGTCGCGAGTCCGGTAACTATGGTTACACCTTC. Its protein product is CASSDRRESGNYGYTF.

This clonotype turned up a few times. The DNA for the CDR3 is TGCAGTGCTAGGCGGACTACCCCCCGAGACGTCCTGACTTTC. Its translation is CSARRTTPRDVLTF. This sequence joins TRBV20-1 and TRBJ2-6, with a weak D call TRBD2 (6 bases). Germline V gene lookup returns CDR1 DFQATT and CDR2 SNEGSKA (reference sequence). V lost 3 bases to trimming and J lost 11 bases, with 17 bases between them. This CDR3 has 14 residues.

This clonotype has only a few counts. This chain connects TRBV7-2 to TRBJ2-5; 14 bases align to TRBD2. The germline V gene has CDR1 SGHTA and CDR2 FQGNSA. The V segment lost 5 bases and the J segment 7 bases; nucleotides outside the gene matches: 6. This CDR3 comprises 15 residues. In DNA, the CDR3 is TGTGCCAGCAGCCGGGGACTAGCGGGGGACGGGACCCAGTACTTC. This sequence encodes CASSRGLAGDGTQYF. Combining the CDR3 with reference TRBV7-2 and TRBJ2-5 gives the whole variable domain GAGVSQSPSNKVTEKGKDVELRCDPISGHTALYWYRQSLGQGLEFLIYFQGNSAPDKSGLPSDRFSAERTGGSVSTLTIQRTQQEDSAVYLCASSRGLAGDGTQYFGPGTRLLVL.